This T cell receptor beta chain derives from a study of CD8 T cells in Susac syndrome. After extraction with the RNeasy kit, about 0.45 to 1 ug of the RNA was reverse transcribed using random hexamers. Amplification of TCR beta CDR3 used immunoSEQ multiplex PCR across 54 Vbeta and 13 Jbeta. TCRdb passed the immunoSEQ multiplex PCR reads through MiXCR, listing each CDR3 protein once. In the table there are roughly 200,000 distinct CDR3 sequences, over 85% of which are singletons. This CDR3 comprises 15 residues. The germline V gene encodes CDR1 DFQATT and CDR2 SNEGSKA (reference sequence). Trimming stripped 3 bases from V and 4 bases from J, with 16 bases between. Sequencing of TCR beta, carried out with a high-throughput approach, was applied to CD8+ and CD4+ T cells from the blood. Negative magnetic isolation gave CD8+ and CD4+ cells; FACS enriched CD8+ TEMRA. This clonotype was seen a single time.

The specimen was CD4+ T cells from PBMCs. The receptor comes from a human donor in good health. This sequence joins TRBV20-1 and TRBJ1-5, with D tentatively TRBD1 (6 bases). CDR3 residues: CSARAGDPLNQPQHF. DNA of the CDR3: TGCAGTGCTAGGGCAGGGGACCCTTTAAATCAGCCCCAGCATTTT.